The source of this TCR beta chain is a study of blood T cell repertoires in COVID-19. At the level of the study: The United States, Italy and Spain provided the acute and convalescent COVID-19 samples. T cells, B-cell-depleted T cells, or PBMCs provided the cDNA or gDNA that served as material.

The data were produced by immunoSEQ multiplex PCR, yet TCRdb's version contains in-frame clones alone and is incomplete. This sample has some 120,000 clones, with approximately 80% found just once. The ends lost 6 bases at V and 2 bases at J; junction bases unmatched: 0. CDR3 size: 12 residues. Per the germline V gene, CDR1 is ENHRY and CDR2 is SYGVKD. This clone showed up just once. The J gene is TRBJ2-7, the V gene TRBV10-3; TRBD1 agrees at 8 bases. The sequenced sample consisted of peripheral blood. The receptor was isolated from a woman in her seventies with acute or convalescent COVID-19. Here the CDR3 DNA reads TGTGCCATCAGGACAGGGGCCTACGAGCAGTACTTC. Translating it yields CAIRTGAYEQYF.